This TCR beta chain was identified in a study of response to subunit inactivated influenza vaccine (dated by TCRdb to 2016 to 2018). Context from the whole study: Deep quantitative T cell receptor repertoire profiling was used in the study to track responses to a trivalent subunit inactivated influenza vaccine.

V is pared back by 0 bases and J by 9 bases, with 10 bases lying between the germline termini. CDR1 and CDR2, per the germline V gene, are SGDLS and YYNGEE. There are 13 amino acids in the CDR3, from cysteine to phenylalanine inclusive. The DNA shown is the 39-base CDR3, in frame from base 1. In this sample, this clonotype turned up a few times. It lacks a known antigen. No base qualities exist here, and no much larger clone lies one base off it. Library preparation used RT-PCR. The listed sequencing device is Illumina HiSeq 2500. TCRdb trimmed public reads at Q25 via fastp, called clones via MiXCR and kept in-frame beta chains. Each CDR3 protein appears once, grouped with its most common genes and DNA. The sample includes roughly 650,000 distinct CDR3 sequences, with 14% observed a single time. The biggest ten clones account for 7.5% to 8% of the sample. Overall study outcomes, separate from this receptor: The authors proposed that each seasonal influenza vaccination may bring in only a limited number of new T cells.

The rearranged chain carries TRBV9 and TRBJ2-1; the best D guess is TRBD2, with 5 bases matching. Here the sequenced sample was PBMCs from blood, taken about 14 days before vaccination. This receptor was obtained from a man aged 45 to 65 who received an inactivated influenza vaccine. Donor details come from another sample of the same person, matched by shared clones. The nucleotides are TGTGCCAGCAGCGTAGAGGCTAGCAGTGAGCAGTTCTTC. This encodes CASSVEASSEQFF. The reference TRBV9 and TRBJ2-1 proteins fill in what lies around the CDR3, so the full variable domain reads DSGVTQTPKHLITATGQRVTLRCSPRSGDLSVYWYQQSLDQGLQFLIQYYNGEERAKGNILERFSAQQFPDLHSELNLSSLELGDSALYFCASSVEASSEQFFGPGTRLTVL.